This T cell receptor beta chain was identified in a study of cytomegalovirus exposure and HLA in healthy donors (dated by TCRdb to about 2017). As for the study more broadly: An earlier analysis of several hundred of the donors reported 250 to 300 Gb of sequence data and approximately 110 million unique TCR beta sequences from about 179 million T cells. Among the roughly 390 genotyped donors, about 83% belonged to the genetic ancestry cluster associated with self-reported Caucasian donors. To decide whether each TCR beta V gene segment behaved as functional or pseudogenic, an earlier analysis of fewer than 750 of the donors relied on high-throughput TCR beta sequencing. Rather than using new phenotypic data, the later analysis identified candidate immune exposures from TCR beta sequences and from how often those sequences occurred across donors. The study used immunosequencing to profile the T cell repertoires of approximately 630 subjects and linked those repertoires to cytomegalovirus serostatus. Both class I and class II loci were covered by HLA typing, at four-digit resolution. Typing coverage differed by locus: A, B, C, DRB1 and DQB1 were typed in about 629-640 donors, DQA1 in about 510, DPA1 in 600 to 610, and DPB1 in just under 490. Approximately 300 gigabases of sequencing data and around 85 million unique TCR sequences made up an early release that covered several hundred HLA-typed donors. Along with the approximately 700-subject first cohort, a separate validation cohort of approximately 110 different subjects was used. To study patterns of TCR occurrence, a later analysis re-analyzed previously published TCR beta repertoires from just over 650 donors and added high-resolution HLA genotyping. Donor age, sex, ethnicity and CMV serostatus were compiled together with the repertoire data. All discovery cohort repertoires had been generated using a single sequencing platform. The aim of the study was to test whether cataloging public T cell receptors could identify signatures of past pathogen exposure. A later genetic analysis used genome-wide SNP genotypes for 398 of the 666 donors, treating that subset as a discovery cohort. The study combined high-throughput TCR immunosequencing, statistical association of individual TCRs with disease status, and machine learning to predict cytomegalovirus infection status. Because of strong linkage in the cohort, roughly 5 DR-DQ haplotypes were treated as single units for association and clustering. Across around 400 genotyped donors of the cohort, an average of 235,054 unique TCR beta nucleotide sequences per donor were sequenced, and roughly 18% of those sequences were non-productive. Overall study outcomes, separate from this receptor: When HLA alleles, especially DR and DQ, strongly co-occurred, TCR associations were difficult to assign to individual alleles. In both the original and validation cohorts, the classifier was reported to diagnose cytomegalovirus status with high specificity and sensitivity. The authors suggested that the approach could potentially be generalized to other disease states and immunological phenotypes. According to a later analysis, most CMV-associated TCR beta chains appeared to be HLA-restricted, and the HLA associations seemed to be driven largely by CMV exposure. A later analysis found that HLA-associated TCR beta chains were more clonally expanded and had lower generation probabilities than equally common non-associated chains. In a later analysis, several top co-occurrence clusters were reported to appear linked to parvovirus B19, influenza, CMV and Epstein-Barr virus. HLA typing was unavailable for some donors at each locus, so association tests used only the typed subset. The sequencing pipeline was judged likely to have produced a cluster of highly shared sequence variants as a technical artifact. Approximately 18 rarely observed V segments, including chromosome 9 orphons, were excluded from the earlier analysis of just under 600 of the donors because counts were too low. In a later analysis, TCR association rates were found to vary across HLA loci, with the most associated TCRs seen for DRB1 alleles and the fewest for HLA-C alleles. According to a later genetic analysis, donors in an Asian-associated ancestry cluster had fewer N-insertions in productive TCRs than the approximately 650-donor mean. The only immune exposure information available for the cohort was CMV serostatus. Correlated functional status among segregating V segments might be attributable to linkage disequilibrium, but an unknown experimental factor could not be ruled out. In vitro tests confirmed that three of the cytomegalovirus-associated TCR beta chains recognize cytomegalovirus antigens. Presence/absence analyses assumed roughly uniform sequencing depth across donors, an assumption that may not hold. In the study, 150 to 200 TCR beta chains were listed as associated with cytomegalovirus. In this cohort, only TCR beta chains were sequenced, and detectable features were limited by the absence of alpha or paired-chain data. A further reported finding was that TCR beta sequences accurately predicted the HLA-A and HLA-B alleles for most subjects in the first cohort. Broadly in line with IMGT annotations, most TCR beta V segments showed up in productive rearrangements about 87% or about 30% of the time in an earlier analysis of under 700 of the donors. While some public TCRs were present in many individuals, most TCR sequences turned up only very rarely across donors. At a false discovery rate of 0.05, a later analysis linked under 20,000 TCR beta sequences to specific HLA alleles. The 87-base-pair reads could not distinguish some IMGT-functional V segments, including TRBV6-2 and TRBV6-3, so those segments were excluded. An association between a missense DCLRE1C variant and V-gene and J-gene trimming of TCR beta chains was found in a later genetic analysis and replicated in an independent cohort.

Library creation used the immunoSEQ multiplex PCR assay. For the multiplex PCR, a mixture combining 60 forward primers for TCR Vbeta segments and 13 reverse primers for TCR Jbeta segments was used. A multiplex PCR assay on genomic DNA amplified the CDR3 region of rearranged TCR beta genes. The amplified TCR beta libraries were sequenced on the Illumina HiSeq System as 87-base-pair reads. The authors' pipeline ran thus. A later analysis tallied roughly 78 million unique TCR beta chains across the 666 repertoires, and some 10 million of those chains were shared by two or more donors. To remove PCR and sequencing errors, raw reads were error-corrected and collapsed into unique sequences using a nearest-neighbor algorithm that merged closely related sequences. CDR3 sequences were aligned to IMGT reference sequences to assign V, D and J gene segments. For a sequence to be retained, a match of at least six nucleotides to both a V gene segment and a J gene segment was required. A rearrangement counted as productive if the CDR3 had no stop codons and remained in frame with V and J, and every other rearrangement counted as non-productive. CDR3 was defined by IMGT convention, running from the second conserved V-encoded cysteine to the conserved J-encoded phenylalanine. In an earlier analysis of around 640 of the donors, sequences lacking an unambiguous match to a single V gene segment were excluded. In an earlier analysis of approximately 590 of the donors, V segments were called functional above 56.7% productive rearrangements and were called segregating when the between-donor standard deviation exceeded 5%. A statistical classification framework was developed to diagnose cytomegalovirus status using the catalog of TCR beta chain sequences. V and J gene assignment, in a later analysis, came from comparing TCR nucleotide sequences with IMGT/GENE-DB human TR gene sequences. A later analysis assigned CDR3 sequences and most-parsimonious VDJ recombination scenarios with the TCRdist pipeline. A later analysis defined each TCR beta chain by its CDR3 amino acid sequence plus V-gene family, and excluded reads lacking a unique V-gene family. As a way to deal with suspected cross-contamination and a sequencing artifact, a later analysis dropped 500 to 700 nucleotide sequences that were highly shared and had low generation probability. In a later analysis, a clonal expansion index was calculated for each public chain from normalized within-repertoire ranks of inferred template counts. In a later analysis, generation probabilities were computed with a VDJ recombination model fitted to out-of-frame rearrangements, and the resulting probabilities were checked against IGoR. In a later analysis, hypergeometric tests were used to score TCR-TCR, TCR-HLA and TCR-CMV co-occurrence, with a repertoire-size bias correction applied to TCR pairs. False discovery rates were estimated in a later analysis by permuting HLA or CMV assignments 20 times. A later analysis grouped co-occurring TCRs with DBSCAN, adding TCRdist sequence similarity when clustering within HLA-allele-positive subsets. For co-occurrence clustering, repertoires with fewer than 30,000 or more than 120,000 public chains were excluded, along with five or six repertoires with anomalous nucleotide sharing. Not all clones reach the TCRdb copy of this immuneACCESS table, which keeps in-frame sequences only. Checked studies attribute under half of the gap to unresolved V genes and leave the rest unexplained. From that table come the V and J calls and clone size; the DNA was used to work out D and trimming. The table for this sample lists hundreds of thousands of clones; around 80% of them were counted only once. The ten largest clones add up to roughly 0.71% of the sample.

As encoded in the germline V gene, CDR1 is SGHRS while CDR2 is YFSETQ. V is pruned by 4 bases and J by 0 bases, leaving 9 bases of the junction without a gene match. Reading from cysteine to phenylalanine, the CDR3 counts 16 amino acids. Only the CDR3 portion is preserved as DNA: 48 bases, with reading frame beginning at the first base. As to this clone: The antigen it recognizes is unknown. The input lacks base qualities; no much larger clone sits a single base away.

The cohort was made up of roughly 670 healthy bone marrow donors. At the time of sampling, every cohort member was nominally healthy, though immune exposures that went unrecorded were likely present. The donor tested CMV seronegative, placing the donor among the 350 or so seronegative members of the cohort. Each donor provided a peripheral blood sample, and peripheral blood mononuclear cells were used for TCR beta sequencing. The Qiagen DNeasy Blood Extraction Kit was used to extract genomic DNA from the blood cell samples. The V and J segments used are TRBV5-1 and TRBJ1-2; TRBD1 lines up with 7 middle nucleotides. This sequence was found in a boy aged 2 to 10 in good health and CMV-seronegative. Sequencing was carried out using PBMCs. DNA sequence: TGCGCCAGCAGCCCCGGACAGGTCACCGCTAACTATGGCTACACCTTC. Translated, it reads CASSPGQVTANYGYTF.